Reported below is one T cell receptor beta chain. Antigen specificity is unknown. Germline values: CDR1 MDHEN, CDR2 SYDVKM. Deletions cut 7 bases from V and 7 bases from J, with 11 bases between. CDR3 length: 11 residues. Roughly 0.45 to 1 ug RNA was reverse transcribed with random hexamers. The authors amplified TCR beta CDR3 across 54 Vbeta and 13 Jbeta using immunoSEQ multiplex PCR. TCRdb itself ran the immunoSEQ multiplex PCR reads through MiXCR, one entry per CDR3 protein. The sample lists 100,000 to 110,000 distinct CDR3 sequences, about 96% seen once, with approximately 0.33% in the top ten. This sample was taken from a study of CD8 T cells in Susac syndrome. Broader study findings: Susac-specific public clones were found in total CD8+ and CD8+ TEMRA repertoires, numbering some 15 and five, respectively.

The chain is built from TRBV28 and TRBJ2-7; unclear D gene. This clonotype was obtained from a human donor with Susac syndrome. Sequenced material: CD8+ T cells from PBMCs. The CDR3 sequence is CASNSRWEQYF. CDR3 nucleotide sequence: TGTGCCAGCAACTCCAGGTGGGAGCAGTACTTC.